The rows below give T cell receptor beta chains drawn from one sample of a study of vaccination and CD4 T cells after COVID-19. TCRdb analysed the PCR reads with MiXCR anew, one entry per CDR3 protein. Of fewer than 15,000 distinct CDR3 sequences in the sample, about three fifths were seen once. Antigens of these TCRs are unknown. Sequencing input: CD4+ T cells from blood, cultured in vitro. These receptors were collected from a human donor who had recovered from COVID-19. CDR3s include the opening cysteine and the closing phenylalanine or tryptophan. The D gene is left open where the match is weak. Not every row has a clone size; where given, it reads once, few, many or a size class.

.	TRBV21-1	.	TRBJ2-7	TGTGCCAGCAGCAAAGGGGACAGGAAGACCTACGAGCAGTACTTC	CASSKGDRKTYEQYF
.	TRBV10-3	TRBD1	TRBJ1-2	TGTGCCATCAGTGGTTCACCCCGGGGCAGGGGGGTCTATGGCTACACCTTC	CAISGSPRGRGVYGYTF
.	TRBV19	TRBD1	TRBJ1-5	TGTGCCGGAGGACAGGGGGCCAGTCAGCCCCAGCATTTT	CAGGQGASQPQHF
few	TRBV2	TRBD1	TRBJ1-5	TGTGCCAGCAGTGAGGATTGGACAGGCGACCAGCCCCAGCATTTT	CASSEDWTGDQPQHF
.	TRBV7-3	.	TRBJ2-1	TGTGCCAGCAGCTCCGGGGATACCTACAATGAGCAGTTCTTC	CASSSGDTYNEQFF
.	TRBV20-1	.	TRBJ2-1	TGCAGTGCTTGGAATCAATTCAATGAGCAGTTCTTC	CSAWNQFNEQFF
once	TRBV11-1	TRBD1	TRBJ1-1	TGTGCCAGCAGCCCAGGGGGAGGCGTCGGCACTGAAGCTTTCTTT	CASSPGGGVGTEAFF
.	TRBV7-2	TRBD1	TRBJ2-6	TGTGCCAGCAGCTTCACAGGGGTTGGGGCCAACGTCCTGACTTTC	CASSFTGVGANVLTF
.	TRBV30	.	TRBJ2-1	TGTGCCAGCAGGAGCTTAATTTACAATGAGCAGTTCTTC	CASRSLIYNEQFF
.	TRBV19	.	TRBJ2-3	TGTGCCAGTAGATTGCGGAGCGGACGCACAGATACGCAGTATTTT	CASRLRSGRTDTQYF
.	TRBV7-2	.	TRBJ1-6	TGTGCCAGCAGCTTAGCAGGGGGTTCACCCCTCCACTTT	CASSLAGGSPLHF
few	TRBV27	.	TRBJ1-2	TGTGCCAGCAGACAATGGGCAGGGAACTATGGCTACACCTTC	CASRQWAGNYGYTF
.	TRBV19	.	TRBJ2-3	TGTGCCAGTAGTCCCGCGGGGCCCACAGATACGCAGTATTTT	CASSPAGPTDTQYF
.	TRBV21-1	.	TRBJ2-7	TGTGCCAGCAGCGGAAAACAGAGCTCCTACGAGCAGTACTTC	CASSGKQSSYEQYF
.	TRBV7-2	.	TRBJ2-2	TGTGCCAGCAGCCCCCGGCGGGGAGGTAGGACCGGGGAGCTGTTTTTT	CASSPRRGGRTGELFF
.	TRBV29-1	.	TRBJ1-2	TGCAGCGTCCAGGGGCAGGGGAACTATGGCTACACCTTC	CSVQGQGNYGYTF
.	TRBV14	TRBD1	TRBJ2-2	TGTGCCAGCAGCCACCATCTTTTCGACCGGGACAGGGGCACCGGGGAGCTGTTTTTT	CASSHHLFDRDRGTGELFF